This T cell receptor (beta chain) derives from a study of blood T cell repertoires in COVID-19. Overall study context: T cells, B-cell-depleted T cells, or PBMCs supplied cDNA or gDNA.

Method: immunoSEQ multiplex PCR; TCRdb's copy keeps in-frame clones and lacks some. The table records hundreds of thousands of clones, roughly 85% of them present only once. Sequences were obtained from peripheral blood. This clonotype originated in a man aged 50 or older with active or convalescent COVID-19.

The CDR3 protein is CASSPHSGTSGHEQYF. The CDR3 DNA sequence: TGTGCCAGCAGCCCCCACTCCGGGACTAGCGGGCACGAGCAGTACTTC. The chain has TRBV9 and TRBJ2-7; 12 nucleotides match TRBD2. V trimming: 4 bases; J trimming: 5 bases; junction bases outside the gene matches: 10. Looked up from germline, CDR1 is SGDLS and CDR2 is YYNGEE. The CDR3 contains 16 residues.